The next 9 T cell receptor beta chains were all read from a single sample in a study of blood T cell repertoires in COVID-19. Profiled with immunoSEQ multiplex PCR; TCRdb holds only in-frame clones, not every one. This table has hundreds of thousands of clones, over 75% appearing once. The sample consisted of PBMCs or T cells enriched from blood (not recorded which). These receptors were collected from a young man who had recovered from COVID-19.

The rearrangement links TRBV28 to TRBJ2-3, with TRBD2 matching 10 bases. The CDR3 contains 19 residues. The germline V gene has CDR1 MDHEN and CDR2 SYDVKM. Trimming cost V 2 bases and J 4 bases; bases outside gene matches: 15. CDR3 sequence: CASSLVIGSGGAGADTQYF. DNA for the CDR3: TGTGCCAGCAGTTTAGTCATTGGGAGCGGGGGGGCCGGCGCAGATACGCAGTATTTT.

This clone was counted once. Here the CDR3 DNA reads TGTGCCAGCAGCGAAAAGACAGGGATGAACACTGAAGCTTTCTTT. Translated, it gives CASSEKTGMNTEAFF. J is TRBJ1-1 and V is TRBV4-2; 7 nucleotides line up with TRBD1. V dropped 5 bases and J dropped 0; count of bases not matched to a gene: 6. Germline values: CDR1 LGHNA, CDR2 YNFKEQ. The CDR3 is 15 amino acids.

The chain employs TRBV28 and TRBJ1-6; D not certain. V dropped 6 bases and J dropped 7 bases, with 10 bases sitting between them. CDR3 length: 13 amino acids. Germline lookup yields CDR1 MDHEN and CDR2 SYDVKM. CDR3 in amino acids: CASSLTGNSPLHF. CDR3 nucleotide sequence: TGTGCCAGCAGCCTCACGGGGAATTCACCCCTCCACTTT.

The rearrangement uses TRBV24-1 and TRBJ1-2, with 7 bases that match TRBD1. The junction had 5 bases not matched to a gene; V was cut back by 9 bases and J by 5 bases. The CDR3 is made up of 12 amino acids. Germline loops: CDR1 KGHDR, CDR2 SFDVKD. CDR3 protein: CATWDSAYGYTF. The CDR3 coding sequence is TGTGCCACCTGGGACAGTGCATATGGCTACACCTTC.

The J gene is TRBJ2-7, the V gene TRBV7-6, with D possibly being TRBD2 (5 bases). V shed 5 bases and J shed 0 bases, with 20 bases lying between them. CDR1 is SGHVS and CDR2 is FNYEAQ in the germline V gene. This CDR3 contains 17 residues. CDR3 nucleotides: TGTGCCAGCAGCCTAATTAGAACGGCTAGCACCTCCTACGAGCAGTACTTC. Amino acids: CASSLIRTASTSYEQYF.

V and J are TRBV5-6 and TRBJ1-2; TRBD1 matches 7 bases. V lost 1 base and J lost 6; bases outside the gene matches: 9. Germline lookup yields CDR1 SGHDT and CDR2 YYEEEE. The CDR3 loop spans 15 amino acids. DNA of the CDR3: TGTGCCAGCAGCTTGACCGGGACAGTCCGCGATGGCTACACCTTC. This gives the protein CASSLTGTVRDGYTF.

The chain recombines TRBV7-9 with TRBJ1-3, with TRBD1 identical over 8 bases. The trim removed 0 bases at V and 4 bases at J, leaving 8 bases unmatched. Germline V gene data show CDR1 as SEHNR and CDR2 as FQNEAQ (reference sequence). The CDR3 covers 17 residues. The CDR3 nucleotides read TGTGCCAGCAGCTTAGCGGCCCAGGGGGCGGCCGGAAACACCATATATTTT. Translation gives CASSLAAQGAAGNTIYF. The entire variable domain, with the rest obtained from reference TRBV7-9 and TRBJ1-3, is as follows: DTGVSQNPRHKITKRGQNVTFRCDPISEHNRLYWYRQTLGQGPEFLTYFQNEAQLEKSRLLSDRFSAERPKGSFSTLEIQRTEQGDSAMYLCASSLAAQGAAGNTIYFGEGSWLTVV.

The V and J genes are TRBV4-2 and TRBJ2-1, with D perhaps TRBD2 (6 bases). This CDR3 has 18 residues. The germline gives CDR1 LGHNA, CDR2 YNFKEQ. Trimming stripped 3 bases from V and 0 bases from J, with 18 bases between. CDR3 in amino acids: CASSQAPGGTLSYNEQFF. The CDR3 bases are TGTGCCAGCAGCCAGGCTCCGGGCGGGACCCTCTCCTACAATGAGCAGTTCTTC.

The rearrangement joins TRBV2 to TRBJ2-7, with D unclear. This CDR3 contains 12 residues. Per germline, CDR1 SNHLY and CDR2 FYNNEI. The V end was cut by 7 bases, the J end by 2 bases, with 9 bases between. This CDR3 reads CASTERPYEQYF. The CDR3, as DNA: TGTGCCAGCACCGAGAGGCCCTACGAGCAGTACTTC.